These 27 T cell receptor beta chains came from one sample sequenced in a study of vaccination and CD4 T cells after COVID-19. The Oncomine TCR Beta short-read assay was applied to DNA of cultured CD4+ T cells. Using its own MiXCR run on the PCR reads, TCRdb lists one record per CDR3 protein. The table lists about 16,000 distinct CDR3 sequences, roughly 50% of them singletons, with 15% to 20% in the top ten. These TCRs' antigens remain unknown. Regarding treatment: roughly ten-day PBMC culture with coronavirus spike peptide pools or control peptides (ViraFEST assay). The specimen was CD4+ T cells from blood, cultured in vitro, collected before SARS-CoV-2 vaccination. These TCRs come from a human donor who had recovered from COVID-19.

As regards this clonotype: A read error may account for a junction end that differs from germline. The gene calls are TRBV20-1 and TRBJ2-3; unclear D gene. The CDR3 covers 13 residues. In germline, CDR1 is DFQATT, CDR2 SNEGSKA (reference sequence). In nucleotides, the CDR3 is TGCAGTGCCGATAGAGAGAACACAGATACGCAGTGTTTT. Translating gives CSADRENTDTQCF.

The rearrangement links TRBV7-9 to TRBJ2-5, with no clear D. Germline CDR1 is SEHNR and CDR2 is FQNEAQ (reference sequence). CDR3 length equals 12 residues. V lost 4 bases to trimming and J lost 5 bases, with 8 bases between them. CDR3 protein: CASSWARETQYF. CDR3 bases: TGTGCCAGCAGCTGGGCTAGGGAGACCCAGTACTTC.

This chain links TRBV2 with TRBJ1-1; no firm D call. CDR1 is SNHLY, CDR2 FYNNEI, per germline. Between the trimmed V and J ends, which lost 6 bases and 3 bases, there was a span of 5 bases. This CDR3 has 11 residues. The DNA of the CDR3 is TGTGCCAGCAGACCTGACACTGAAGCTTTCTTT. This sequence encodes CASRPDTEAFF.

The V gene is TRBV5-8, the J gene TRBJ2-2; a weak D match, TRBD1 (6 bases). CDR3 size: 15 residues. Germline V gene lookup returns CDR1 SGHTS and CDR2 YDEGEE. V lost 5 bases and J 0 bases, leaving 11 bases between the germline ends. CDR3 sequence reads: CASRFGTTNTGELFF. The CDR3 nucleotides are TGTGCCAGCAGATTTGGGACAACGAACACCGGGGAGCTGTTTTTT.

The DNA for the CDR3 is TGTGCCAGCAGCCTATCCGGGAGACTTCAGACCCAGTACTTC. Amino acid sequence: CASSLSGRLQTQYF. This chain joins TRBV28 and TRBJ2-5; perhaps TRBD2 as D (6 bases). Germline CDR1 MDHEN, CDR2 SYDVKM. The CDR3 extends over 14 amino acids. The V end was cut by 6 bases, the J end by 6 bases, with 17 bases between.

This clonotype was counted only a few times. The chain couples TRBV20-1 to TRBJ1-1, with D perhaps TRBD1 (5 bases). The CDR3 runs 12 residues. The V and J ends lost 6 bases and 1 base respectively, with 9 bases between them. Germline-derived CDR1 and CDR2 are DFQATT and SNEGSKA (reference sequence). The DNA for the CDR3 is TGCAGTGCGCCTCAGGGGAACACTGAAGCTTTCTTT. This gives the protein CSAPQGNTEAFF.

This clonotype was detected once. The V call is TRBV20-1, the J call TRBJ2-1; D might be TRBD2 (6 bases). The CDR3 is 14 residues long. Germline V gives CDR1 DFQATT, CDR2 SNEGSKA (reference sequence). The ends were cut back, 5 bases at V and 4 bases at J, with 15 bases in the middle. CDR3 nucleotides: TGCAGTGCTCACGGGGGTCTAGGGTACAATGAGCAGTTCTTC. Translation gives CSAHGGLGYNEQFF.

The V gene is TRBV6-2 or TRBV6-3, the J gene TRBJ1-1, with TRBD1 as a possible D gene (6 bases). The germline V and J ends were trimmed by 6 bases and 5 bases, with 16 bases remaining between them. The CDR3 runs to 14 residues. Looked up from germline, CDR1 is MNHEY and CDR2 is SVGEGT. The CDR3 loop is CASRRDTFLTEAFF. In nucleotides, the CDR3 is TGTGCCAGCAGACGGGACACTTTTCTGACTGAAGCTTTCTTT.

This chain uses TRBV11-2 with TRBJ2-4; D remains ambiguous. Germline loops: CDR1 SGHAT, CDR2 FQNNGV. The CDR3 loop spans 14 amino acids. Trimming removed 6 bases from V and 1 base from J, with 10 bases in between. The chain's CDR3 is CASRRNGAKNIQYF. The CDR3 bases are TGTGCCAGCAGAAGGAATGGGGCCAAAAACATTCAGTACTTC. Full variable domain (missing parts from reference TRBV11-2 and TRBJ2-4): EAGVAQSPRYKIIEKRQSVAFWCNPISGHATLYWYQQILGQGPKLLIQFQNNGVVDDSQLPKDRFSAERLKGVDSTLKIQPAKLEDSAVYLCASRRNGAKNIQYFGAGTRLSVL.

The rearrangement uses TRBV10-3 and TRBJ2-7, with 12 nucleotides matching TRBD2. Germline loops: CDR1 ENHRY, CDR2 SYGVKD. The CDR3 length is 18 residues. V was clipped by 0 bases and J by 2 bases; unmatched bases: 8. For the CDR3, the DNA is TGTGCCATCAGTGAGTCGGCTAGCGGGAGGGCCGTACCCTACGAGCAGTACTTC. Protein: CAISESASGRAVPYEQYF.

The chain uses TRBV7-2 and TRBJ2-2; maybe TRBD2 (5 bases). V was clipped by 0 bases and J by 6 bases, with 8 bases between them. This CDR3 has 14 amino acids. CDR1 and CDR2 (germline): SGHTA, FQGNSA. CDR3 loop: CASSLALASGELFF. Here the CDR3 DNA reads TGTGCCAGCAGCTTAGCCCTAGCCTCCGGGGAGCTGTTTTTT.

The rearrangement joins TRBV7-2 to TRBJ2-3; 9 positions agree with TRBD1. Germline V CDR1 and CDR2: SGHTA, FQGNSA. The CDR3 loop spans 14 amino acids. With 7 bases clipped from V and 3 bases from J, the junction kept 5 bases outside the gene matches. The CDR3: CASTPGQGTDTQYF. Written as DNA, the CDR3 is TGTGCCAGCACCCCGGGACAGGGAACAGATACGCAGTATTTT.

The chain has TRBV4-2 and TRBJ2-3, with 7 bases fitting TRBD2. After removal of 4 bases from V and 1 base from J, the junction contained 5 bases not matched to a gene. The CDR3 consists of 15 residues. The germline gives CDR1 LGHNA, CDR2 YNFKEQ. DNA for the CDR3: TGTGCCAGCAGCCTTGGGGGGGGGGGCACAGATACGCAGTATTTT. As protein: CASSLGGGGTDTQYF.

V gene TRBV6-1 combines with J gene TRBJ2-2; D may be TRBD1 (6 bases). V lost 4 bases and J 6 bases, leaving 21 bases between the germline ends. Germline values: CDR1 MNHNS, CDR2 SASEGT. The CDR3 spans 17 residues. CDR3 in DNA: TGTGCCAGCAGTGGACAGAATAGAGGGGGAGCGGCCGGGGAGCTGTTTTTT. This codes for CASSGQNRGGAAGELFF.

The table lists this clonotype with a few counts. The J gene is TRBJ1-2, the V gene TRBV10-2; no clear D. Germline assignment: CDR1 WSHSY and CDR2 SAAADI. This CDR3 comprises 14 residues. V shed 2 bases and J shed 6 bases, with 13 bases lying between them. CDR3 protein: CASSETPRRHGYTF. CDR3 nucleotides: TGCGCCAGCAGTGAGACACCCCGGCGGCATGGCTACACCTTC.

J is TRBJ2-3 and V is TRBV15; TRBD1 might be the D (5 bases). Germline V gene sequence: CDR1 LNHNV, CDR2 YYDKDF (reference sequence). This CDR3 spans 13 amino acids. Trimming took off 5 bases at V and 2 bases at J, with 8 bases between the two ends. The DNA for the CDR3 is TGTGCCACCAGCGGCAGGGTCACAGATACGCAGTATTTT. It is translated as CATSGRVTDTQYF.

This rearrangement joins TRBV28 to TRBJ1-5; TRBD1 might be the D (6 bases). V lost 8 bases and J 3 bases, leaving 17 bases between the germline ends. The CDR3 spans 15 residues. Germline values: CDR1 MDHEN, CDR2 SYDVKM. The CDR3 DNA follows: TGTGCCAGCGGACCAAGACAGGAGGTCAATCAGCCCCAGCATTTT. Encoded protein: CASGPRQEVNQPQHF. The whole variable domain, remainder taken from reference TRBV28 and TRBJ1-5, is DVKVTQSSRYLVKRTGEKVFLECVQDMDHENMFWYRQDPGLGLRLIYFSYDVKMKEKGDIPEGYSVSREKKERFSLILESASTNQTSMYLCASGPRQEVNQPQHFGDGTRLSIL.

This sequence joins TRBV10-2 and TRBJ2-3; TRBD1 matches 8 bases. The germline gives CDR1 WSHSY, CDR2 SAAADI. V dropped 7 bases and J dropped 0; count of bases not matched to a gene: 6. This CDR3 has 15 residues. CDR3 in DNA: TGCGCCAGCACCGGGACAGGATCTAGCACAGATACGCAGTATTTT. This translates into CASTGTGSSTDTQYF.

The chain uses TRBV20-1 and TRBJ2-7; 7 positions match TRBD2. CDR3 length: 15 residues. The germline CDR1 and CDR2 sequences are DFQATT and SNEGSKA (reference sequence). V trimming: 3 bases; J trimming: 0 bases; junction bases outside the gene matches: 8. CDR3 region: CSASDLAVSSYEQYF. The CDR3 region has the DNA TGCAGTGCTAGTGATCTAGCGGTAAGCTCCTACGAGCAGTACTTC.

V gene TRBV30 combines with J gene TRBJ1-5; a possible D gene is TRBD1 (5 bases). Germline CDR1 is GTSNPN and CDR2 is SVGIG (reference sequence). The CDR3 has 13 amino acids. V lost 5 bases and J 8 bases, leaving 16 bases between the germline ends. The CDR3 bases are TGTGCCTGGGGGCGTACGGGAGGGGAGCCCCAGCATTTT. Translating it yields CAWGRTGGEPQHF. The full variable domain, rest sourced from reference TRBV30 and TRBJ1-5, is SQTIHQWPATLVQPVGSPLSLECTVEGTSNPNLYWYRQAAGRGLQLLFYSVGIGQISSEVPQNLSASRPQDRQFILSSKKLLLSDSGFYLCAWGRTGGEPQHFGDGTRLSIL.

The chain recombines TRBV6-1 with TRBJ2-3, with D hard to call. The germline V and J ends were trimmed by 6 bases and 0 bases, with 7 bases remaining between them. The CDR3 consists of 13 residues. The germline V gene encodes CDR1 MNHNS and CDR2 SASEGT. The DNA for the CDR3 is TGTGCCAGCAGGAAGGCTAGCACAGATACGCAGTATTTT. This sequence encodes CASRKASTDTQYF.

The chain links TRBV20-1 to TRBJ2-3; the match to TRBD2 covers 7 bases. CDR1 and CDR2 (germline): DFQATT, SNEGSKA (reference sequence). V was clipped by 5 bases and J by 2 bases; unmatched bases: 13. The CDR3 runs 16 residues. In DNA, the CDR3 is TGCAGTGCTTCAACAGTAGCGGGCGGATTCACAGATACGCAGTATTTT. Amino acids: CSASTVAGGFTDTQYF.

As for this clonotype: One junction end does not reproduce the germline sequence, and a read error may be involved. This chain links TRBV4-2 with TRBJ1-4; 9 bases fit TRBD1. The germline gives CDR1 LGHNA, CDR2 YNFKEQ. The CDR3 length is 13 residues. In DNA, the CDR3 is TGTGCCAGCAGCCGCACCGGGACAGGGAGGGGACTTTTT. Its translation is CASSRTGTGRGLF.

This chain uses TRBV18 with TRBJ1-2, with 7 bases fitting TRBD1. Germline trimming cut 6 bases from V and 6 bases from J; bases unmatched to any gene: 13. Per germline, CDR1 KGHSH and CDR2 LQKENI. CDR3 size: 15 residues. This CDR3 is CASSPTLQGRDGYTF. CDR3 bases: TGTGCCAGCTCGCCTACTTTACAGGGGCGGGATGGCTACACCTTC.

The CDR3 region is CSVEAPSGTYYEQYF. CDR3 coding DNA: TGCAGCGTTGAGGCCCCGAGCGGGACTTACTACGAGCAGTACTTC. The V call is TRBV29-1, the J call TRBJ2-7, with 7 bases that match TRBD2. Losses at the gene ends were 3 bases for V and 3 bases for J; bases not matched to a gene: 11. This CDR3 spans 15 amino acids. Germline assignment: CDR1 SQVTM and CDR2 ANQGSEA.

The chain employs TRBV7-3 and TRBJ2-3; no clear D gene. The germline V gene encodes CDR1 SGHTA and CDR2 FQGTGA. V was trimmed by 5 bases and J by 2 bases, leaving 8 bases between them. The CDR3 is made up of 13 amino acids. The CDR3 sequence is CASSDQDTDTQYF. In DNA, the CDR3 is TGTGCCAGCAGCGATCAAGACACAGATACGCAGTATTTT.

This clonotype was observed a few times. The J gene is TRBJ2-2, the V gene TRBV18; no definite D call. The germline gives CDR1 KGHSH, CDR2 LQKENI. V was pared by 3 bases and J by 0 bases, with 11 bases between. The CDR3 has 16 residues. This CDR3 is CASSPQPSTNTGELFF. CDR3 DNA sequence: TGTGCCAGCTCACCTCAGCCCAGCACGAACACCGGGGAGCTGTTTTTT.